This passage covers 17 T cell receptor beta chains from one sample sequenced in a study of T cells in Graves' hyperthyroidism and ophthalmopathy. Using RNA transcripts as the source, TCR beta CDR3 regions were amplified. During a first-round RT-PCR of the TCR CDR3, the HTBI primer set was used. TCRdb reanalysed the multiplex PCR reads using MiXCR and keeps one entry per CDR3 protein. The sample records about 840,000 distinct CDR3 sequences, roughly 40% being singletons. The sequenced material came from blood. These receptors were collected from a young man with Graves' hyperthyroidism.

Comments on this clonotype: A much larger clone is a single base away; this may be a read error. The chain carries TRBV9 and TRBJ1-1; D is possibly TRBD1 (5 bases). CDR1 is SGDLS and CDR2 is YYNGEE in the germline V gene. The length of the CDR3 is 16 residues. V lost 3 bases, J lost 4 bases, and 19 bases lay in between. The CDR3 here is CASSALGRQRSTEAFF. The CDR3 nucleotides read TGTGCCAGCAGCGCATTGGGACGGCAGAGGAGCACTGAAGCTTTCTTT.

This clonotype was seen ten or more times. The V and J genes are TRBV29-1 and TRBJ1-4; D call uncertain. The germline CDR1 and CDR2 sequences are SQVTM and ANQGSEA. This CDR3 region has 12 residues. Trimming shortened V by 4 bases and J by 8 bases, and 11 bases separated the two germline ends. CDR3 in DNA: TGCAGCGTTGTAGAGGGCGGAGAAAAACTGTTTTTT. Its translation is CSVVEGGEKLFF.

This clonotype was found a few times. The CDR3 region has the DNA TGTGCCAGCTCACCAGGGTCAGGCACCAACTATGGCTACACCTTC. Its protein is CASSPGSGTNYGYTF. The chain couples TRBV7-9 to TRBJ1-2, with D possibly TRBD1 on 5 matching bases. The germline V and J ends were trimmed by 8 bases and 2 bases, with 18 bases remaining between them. The CDR3 sequence is 15 residues long. Germline V gene sequence: CDR1 SEHNR, CDR2 FQNEAQ (reference sequence).

Turning to this clonotype: This CDR3 fails to terminate in the conserved phenylalanine or tryptophan, so it likely reflects a read error. The chain combines TRBV2 with TRBJ1-1; TRBD1 matches at 9 bases. CDR1 and CDR2 (germline): SNHLY, FYNNEI. Losses at the gene ends were 4 bases for V and 4 bases for J; bases not matched to a gene: 13. The CDR3 covers 17 residues. For the CDR3, the DNA is TGTGCCAGCAGTGCGGTAACAGGGGGCTACAAAAGCACTGAAGCTTTCCTT. The encoded protein is CASSAVTGGYKSTEAFL.

About this clonotype itself: This clone may be a read error of a much larger clone one base away. This is likely a read error, given that the CDR3 carries no conserved phenylalanine or tryptophan at its end. V usage is TRBV9 and J usage is TRBJ1-1, with D hard to call. The V end lost 3 bases, the J end lost 1 base, and 13 bases lay between the germline ends. This CDR3 contains 15 residues. CDR1 is SGDLS and CDR2 is YYNGEE in the germline V gene. The chain's CDR3 is CASSAPPAGNTEAFL. The CDR3 DNA follows: TGTGCCAGCAGCGCCCCGCCAGCGGGGAACACTGAAGCTTTCCTT.

This clonotype was picked up a small number of times. The rearrangement joins TRBV7-8 to TRBJ1-1; D is perhaps TRBD1 (5 bases). Germline assignment: CDR1 SGHVS and CDR2 FQNEAQ. V lost 1 base and J 1 base, leaving 10 bases between the germline ends. The CDR3 length is 15 residues. The CDR3 spells CASSLGTLGNTEAFF. The CDR3 DNA is TGTGCCAGCAGCTTAGGGACACTAGGGAACACTGAAGCTTTCTTT.

This clonotype was counted a single time. Here the CDR3 reads CASLAGGPGTQYF. In DNA, the CDR3 is TGTGCTTCACTAGCGGGGGGGCCGGGGACCCAGTACTTC. This rearrangement joins TRBV25-1 to TRBJ2-5; 13 nucleotides match TRBD2. This CDR3 is 13 amino acids long. Per germline, CDR1 MGHDK and CDR2 SYGVNS.

This clonotype has more than one count but fewer than ten. The chain joins TRBV12-3 or TRBV12-4 to TRBJ1-2; D perhaps matches TRBD1 (6 bases). The V gene lost 1 base and the J gene lost 3 bases, with 21 bases spanning the gap. This CDR3 has 18 amino acids. This chain's CDR3 is CASSLGVWQGRRDYGYTF. CDR3 nucleotide sequence: TGTGCCAGCAGTTTAGGGGTTTGGCAGGGGCGCAGGGACTATGGCTACACCTTC.

This clonotype was recorded at least ten times. The J gene is TRBJ1-2, the V gene TRBV7-9; D ambiguous. The CDR3 has 13 amino acids. Germline CDR1 SEHNR, CDR2 FQNEAQ (reference sequence). The V end lost 5 bases, the J end lost 8 bases, and 15 bases lay between the germline ends. The DNA of the CDR3 is TGTGCCAGCAGCCGAAGAGAAGTAAGGGGCTACACCTTC. Translation: CASSRREVRGYTF.

The rearrangement uses TRBV29-1 and TRBJ1-3; D remains unclear. CDR3 size: 10 residues. Germline CDR1 and CDR2: SQVTM and ANQGSEA. Trimming left V 8 bases short and J 4 bases short, with 6 bases between. The CDR3 region is CSSRGNTIYF. The CDR3 DNA is TGCAGCTCGAGGGGAAACACCATATATTTT.

This clonotype was seen at least ten times. This rearrangement joins TRBV7-8 to TRBJ1-4; a possible D gene is TRBD1 (5 bases). The V and J ends lost 5 bases and 6 bases respectively, with 16 bases between them. CDR1 is SGHVS, CDR2 FQNEAQ, per germline. This CDR3 is 15 amino acids long. The CDR3 DNA follows: TGTGCCAGCAGCGTACCTCCGGGGGGTGATGAAAAACTGTTTTTT. It yields the protein CASSVPPGGDEKLFF.

The sample holds many counts of this clonotype. The chain uses TRBV19 and TRBJ1-1; 9 bases agree with TRBD1. The trim removed 11 bases at V and 1 base at J, leaving 5 bases unmatched. The CDR3 spans 13 residues. CDR1 is LNHDA, CDR2 SQIVND, per germline (reference sequence). CDR3 DNA: TGTGCCGGGACAGGGAACGCGAACACTGAAGCTTTCTTT. Amino acid sequence: CAGTGNANTEAFF.

This clonotype has a count of ten or more. The chain is built from TRBV29-1 and TRBJ2-7; TRBD1 matches 9 bases. The CDR3 covers 15 residues. Germline lookup yields CDR1 SQVTM and CDR2 ANQGSEA. The junction had 9 bases not matched to a gene; V was cut back by 3 bases and J by 3 bases. This CDR3 reads CSVDTGAGQGYEQYF. The CDR3 DNA is TGCAGCGTTGATACGGGAGCGGGACAGGGCTACGAGCAGTACTTC.

This clonotype was seen repeatedly, ten times or more. V usage is TRBV7-8 and J usage is TRBJ1-3, with D perhaps matching TRBD1 (5 bases). The germline V gene encodes CDR1 SGHVS and CDR2 FQNEAQ. The length of the CDR3 is 15 residues. The ends were cut back, 6 bases at V and 0 bases at J, with 12 bases in the middle. CDR3 loop: CASRSTAISGNTIYF. The CDR3 DNA follows: TGTGCCAGCAGATCGACAGCGATCTCTGGAAACACCATATATTTT.

The V and J genes are TRBV10-3 and TRBJ2-7; D ambiguous. The germline gives CDR1 ENHRY, CDR2 SYGVKD. CDR3 length: 13 amino acids. Between the trimmed V and J ends, which lost 8 bases and 5 bases, there was a span of 16 bases. DNA for the CDR3: TGTGCCATCCAGGCGGCAGCCACAGACGAGCAGTACTTC. This sequence encodes CAIQAAATDEQYF.

In its sample, this clonotype was seen many times. This chain links TRBV19 with TRBJ2-7; D may be TRBD2 (6 bases). Trimming removed 5 bases at V and 2 bases at J, with 13 bases between. Per germline, CDR1 LNHDA and CDR2 SQIVND (reference sequence). This CDR3 has 14 amino acids. CDR3 loop: CASSPAGRPYEQYF. CDR3 DNA sequence: TGTGCCAGTAGTCCGGCAGGGAGGCCCTACGAGCAGTACTTC. Looking up the rest from reference TRBV19 and TRBJ2-7 gives the full variable domain: DGGITQSPKYLFRKEGQNVTLSCEQNLNHDAMYWYRQDPGQGLRLIYYSQIVNDFQKGDIAEGYSVSREKKESFPLTVTSAQKNPTAFYLCASSPAGRPYEQYFGPGTRLTVT.

The chain carries TRBV7-2 and TRBJ2-7; the D gene is possibly TRBD1 (5 bases). Germline V gives CDR1 SGHTA, CDR2 FQGNSA. V was clipped by 3 bases and J by 5 bases, with 23 bases between them. The CDR3 runs to 17 residues. The DNA for the CDR3 is TGTGCCAGCAGCTTTACAGGCAGACTCGAAAAGAGGAACGAGCAGTACTTC. Translation gives CASSFTGRLEKRNEQYF.